Below, 20 T cell receptor beta chains from the same sample are listed, as sequenced in a study of blood T cell repertoires in COVID-19 (dated by TCRdb to 2018 to 2020). Library prep was done by the immunoSEQ multiplex PCR assay. TCRdb stores this immuneACCESS table with in-frame sequences only. Part of the clones is absent; in the studies checked, under half of the shortfall reflects unresolved V genes, and no reason is known for the rest. Present in this sample are roughly 120,000 clones, around 76% of which were seen just once. Roughly 3.8% of the sample is in the top ten clones. Specimen: peripheral blood. These receptors were taken from a woman of 80 years or more with acute or convalescent COVID-19.

The chain is built from TRBV30 and TRBJ1-2; perhaps TRBD1 as D (5 bases). The germline CDR1 and CDR2 sequences are GTSNPN and SVGIG (reference sequence). Deletions cut 2 bases from V and 1 base from J, with 8 bases between. This CDR3 has 13 residues. CDR3 DNA: TGTGCCTGGAGTAGGAGGGGTAACTATGGCTACACCTTC. The encoded protein is CAWSRRGNYGYTF.

The J gene is TRBJ2-7, the V gene TRBV11-2, with 9 bases matching TRBD1. Germline CDR1 SGHAT, CDR2 FQNNGV. V lost 1 base and J lost 6; bases outside the gene matches: 7. The CDR3 has 15 amino acids. The CDR3 region has the DNA TGTGCCAGCAGCTTAGCGGGACAGGGTAGTTTCGAGCAGTACTTC. The encoded protein is CASSLAGQGSFEQYF.

The chain links TRBV5-1 to TRBJ1-5; D perhaps matches TRBD1 (5 bases). V shed 5 bases and J shed 0 bases, with 15 bases lying between them. CDR1 SGHRS and CDR2 YFSETQ come from the germline V gene. The CDR3 runs 16 residues. The CDR3 sequence: CASRPGGEDSNQPQHF. The DNA for the CDR3 is TGCGCCAGCAGACCCGGGGGGGAGGATAGCAATCAGCCCCAGCATTTT.

This chain connects TRBV6-2 or TRBV6-3 to TRBJ2-5; 9 nucleotides agree with TRBD2. Trimming at V came to 5 bases and at J to 4 bases, leaving 8 bases not matched to a gene. The CDR3 loop spans 15 amino acids. CDR1 and CDR2 (germline): MNHEY, SVGEGT. The CDR3 reads CASSQGLAGRETQYF. CDR3 DNA: TGTGCCAGCAGTCAGGGACTAGCAGGAAGAGAGACCCAGTACTTC.

The genes are TRBV4-2 and TRBJ2-3; no clear D gene. The CDR3 sequence is 14 residues long. CDR1 and CDR2 (germline): LGHNA, YNFKEQ. Trimming cost V 0 bases and J 6 bases, with 10 bases left between them. As DNA, the CDR3 is TGTGCCAGCAGCCAAGAGGTTTTAGTGGATACGCAGTATTTT. This codes for CASSQEVLVDTQYF.

This chain joins TRBV18 and TRBJ2-3; TRBD2 is a possible D gene (5 bases). From germline, CDR1 is KGHSH and CDR2 LQKENI. Trimming took off 2 bases at V and 6 bases at J, with 21 bases between the two ends. The CDR3 contains 17 residues. CDR3 coding DNA: TGTGCCAGCTCACCATTGTATGGGGAGCCGGGCGATGATACGCAGTATTTT. Protein sequence: CASSPLYGEPGDDTQYF.

The chain links TRBV5-6 to TRBJ2-1; 8 bases match TRBD1. Germline-derived CDR1 and CDR2 are SGHDT and YYEEEE. This CDR3 contains 14 residues. Trimming cost V 4 bases and J 5 bases; bases outside gene matches: 5. The CDR3 sequence is CASSTGQGHNEQFF. The CDR3 DNA reads TGTGCCAGCAGCACCGGACAGGGCCACAATGAGCAGTTCTTC.

The J gene is TRBJ1-5, the V gene TRBV6-2 or TRBV6-3, with 7 positions matching TRBD1. The CDR3 consists of 16 residues. The junction had 9 bases not matched to a gene; V was cut back by 4 bases and J by 3 bases. The germline gives CDR1 MNHEY, CDR2 SVGEGT. The CDR3 region has the DNA TGTGCCAGCAGTTCTCAGACAGGGACCAACAATCAGCCCCAGCATTTT. Translating gives CASSSQTGTNNQPQHF.

V gene TRBV21-1 combines with J gene TRBJ2-3; TRBD1, the table's D call, lacks a check against the DNA. TRBV21-1 is designated a pseudogene. The CDR3 loop spans 15 amino acids. Here the CDR3 DNA reads TGTGCCAGCAGCAAATTTATAGGGGTTCCAGATACGCAGTATTTT. It codes for CASSKFIGVPDTQYF.

The rearrangement links TRBV2 to TRBJ1-6; TRBD1 agrees at 7 bases. The CDR3 totals 15 residues. V lost 4 bases, J lost 5 bases, and 5 bases stayed unmatched. CDR1 SNHLY and CDR2 FYNNEI come from the germline V gene. This CDR3 reads CASSATQGNNSPLHF. The CDR3 DNA reads TGTGCCAGCAGTGCAACACAGGGGAATAATTCACCCCTCCACTTT. Based on the CDR3 plus reference TRBV2 and TRBJ1-6, the full variable domain is EPEVTQTPSHQVTQMGQEVILRCVPISNHLYFYWYRQILGQKVEFLVSFYNNEISEKSEIFDDQFSVERPDGSNFTLKIRSTKLEDSAMYFCASSATQGNNSPLHFGNGTRLTVT.

This chain links TRBV29-1 with TRBJ1-4; 10 nucleotides agree with TRBD1. The CDR3 extends over 13 amino acids. Germline values: CDR1 SQVTM, CDR2 ANQGSEA. V lost 6 bases to trimming and J lost 6 bases; unmatched junction nucleotides: 4. This CDR3 reads CSVSGTGDEKLFF. The CDR3 DNA follows: TGCAGCGTGTCCGGGACAGGGGATGAAAAACTGTTTTTT.

V and J are TRBV19 and TRBJ2-3, with a weak D call TRBD1 (6 bases). Trimming cost V 5 bases and J 2 bases, with 14 bases left between them. The CDR3 has 15 amino acids. CDR1 is LNHDA, CDR2 SQIVND, per germline (reference sequence). CDR3 sequence (DNA): TGTGCCAGTAGTCGGCAGGGGACCTACACAGATACGCAGTATTTT. Translation gives CASSRQGTYTDTQYF.

The V call is TRBV5-1, the J call TRBJ2-7; D perhaps matches TRBD2 (5 bases). Germline CDR1 reads SGHRS; CDR2 reads YFSETQ. The CDR3 loop spans 13 amino acids. V lost 5 bases and J lost 2, with 11 bases in between. The CDR3 coding sequence is TGCGCCAGCAGTCCGGACTCTACCTACGAGCAGTACTTC. This sequence encodes CASSPDSTYEQYF. The full variable domain, completed using reference TRBV5-1 and TRBJ2-7, is KAGVTQTPRYLIKTRGQQVTLSCSPISGHRSVSWYQQTPGQGLQFLFEYFSETQRNKGNFPGRFSGRQFSNSRSEMNVSTLELGDSALYLCASSPDSTYEQYFGPGTRLTVT.

The chain recombines TRBV18 with TRBJ2-3; 9 bases are a match to TRBD1. The CDR3 covers 14 residues. Germline loops: CDR1 KGHSH, CDR2 LQKENI. Trimming removed 10 bases from V and 1 base from J; junction bases left unmatched: 6. CDR3 sequence (DNA): TGTGCCACATCTACAGGGGGCGGCACAGATACGCAGTATTTT. Encoded protein: CATSTGGGTDTQYF.

The chain uses TRBV6-4 and TRBJ2-7; TRBD1 might be the D (6 bases). Germline-derived CDR1 and CDR2 are MRHNA and SNTAGT. The ends were cut back, 2 bases at V and 4 bases at J, with 21 bases in the middle. The CDR3 runs 17 residues. The CDR3 DNA follows: TGTGCCAGCAGTGACCGCCAGATTCGGACAGTGCATTACGAGCAGTACTTC. It encodes CASSDRQIRTVHYEQYF.

This chain connects TRBV18 to TRBJ1-2; 7 bases map to TRBD1. The V gene end was trimmed by 6 bases and the J gene end by 4 bases; junction bases not matched to a gene: 5. This CDR3 contains 13 residues. CDR1 and CDR2 (germline): KGHSH, LQKENI. CDR3: CASSPGGGYGYTF. For the CDR3, the DNA is TGTGCCAGCTCTCCAGGGGGAGGCTATGGCTACACCTTC. Complete variable domain (other parts from reference TRBV18 and TRBJ1-2): NAGVMQNPRHLVRRRGQEARLRCSPMKGHSHVYWYRQLPEEGLKFMVYLQKENIIDESGMPKERFSAEFPKEGPSILRIQQVVRGDSAAYFCASSPGGGYGYTFGSGTRLTVV.

The rearrangement uses TRBV7-6 and TRBJ2-3; D may be TRBD2 (5 bases). Germline V gene lookup returns CDR1 SGHVS and CDR2 FNYEAQ. This CDR3 comprises 16 residues. V was shortened by 1 base and J by 1 base, with 12 bases between the two germline ends. The DNA for the CDR3 is TGTGCCAGCAGCTTAGAGGCTAGCCGCCGCACAGATACGCAGTATTTT. Translation: CASSLEASRRTDTQYF.

The chain has TRBV6-1 and TRBJ2-3, with 8 positions matching TRBD1. V shed 2 bases, J shed 0 bases, and the junction held 4 bases outside the gene matches. CDR1 and CDR2 (germline): MNHNS, SASEGT. The CDR3 is 16 amino acids. The CDR3 DNA sequence: TGTGCCAGCAGTGAATGGGGACAGGCCAGCACAGATACGCAGTATTTT. Its protein product is CASSEWGQASTDTQYF.

V usage is TRBV7-8 and J usage is TRBJ1-3; D not resolved. Trimming took 5 bases from V and 8 from J, leaving 22 bases between them. From germline, CDR1 is SGHVS and CDR2 FQNEAQ. This CDR3 region has 16 residues. CDR3 amino acids: CASSPPLAPNGDTIYF. The CDR3 nucleotides are TGTGCCAGCAGCCCTCCCCTGGCCCCAAACGGGGACACCATATATTTT.

The chain carries TRBV12-5 and TRBJ2-7; 9 positions agree with TRBD1. Trimming took 1 base from V and 5 from J; bases not matched to a gene: 3. Germline V gene lookup returns CDR1 LGHNT and CDR2 FRNRAP. The CDR3 runs to 14 residues. CDR3 DNA: TGTGCTAGTGGTTTGGGGGACAGGGCACACGAGCAGTACTTC. Its protein product is CASGLGDRAHEQYF.